Listed below are T cell receptor beta chains from one sample, sequenced in a study of T cell clones after liver transplantation. The method was immunoSEQ multiplex PCR; TCRdb's version includes in-frame clones alone and lacks a portion of them. The sample gives tens of thousands of clones, approximately 82% of which show up once; 2.5% to 3% is in the top ten. The sample consisted of CD4+ T cells from blood, taken at the 22-month timepoint. Receptor source: a human patient who received a liver transplant. Some of these T cells may belong to the graft donor. The CDR3 runs from the conserved cysteine through the conserved F or W. A D gene is named only where the DNA matches it firmly. Clone size is stated in some rows and not others, as once, few, many or a class when expanded.

v_gene: TRBV7-2
d_gene: .
len: 15
abundance: .
j_gene: TRBJ1-2
CDR3nt: TGTGCCAGCAGCTTAGATGCAGGGCGGAACTATGGCTACACCTTC
CDR3aa: CASSLDAGRNYGYTF

v_gene: TRBV25-1
d_gene: .
len: 11
abundance: .
j_gene: TRBJ1-2
CDR3nt: TGTGCCAGCTGGTACCTCGATGGCTACACCTTC
CDR3aa: CASWYLDGYTF

v_gene: TRBV7-6
d_gene: .
len: 14
abundance: .
j_gene: TRBJ1-6
CDR3nt: TGTGCCAGCAGCTTAGCCGCAGACATGGGGCCCCTCCACTTT
CDR3aa: CASSLAADMGPLHF

v_gene: TRBV4-3
d_gene: TRBD2
len: 16
abundance: .
j_gene: TRBJ2-7
CDR3nt: TGCGCCAGCAGCCAAGGCTCCCTTAGCGGGGACTACGAGCAGTACTTC
CDR3aa: CASSQGSLSGDYEQYF

v_gene: TRBV29-1
d_gene: .
len: 13
abundance: few
j_gene: TRBJ1-2
CDR3nt: TGCAGCGTTGTGGTCTCCGCTAACTATGGCTACACCTTC
CDR3aa: CSVVVSANYGYTF

v_gene: TRBV7-2
d_gene: TRBD1
len: 14
abundance: .
j_gene: TRBJ1-5
CDR3nt: TGTGCCAGCAGCGCAAACAGGGGGGATCAGCCCCAGCATTTT
CDR3aa: CASSANRGDQPQHF

v_gene: TRBV11-3
d_gene: TRBD2
len: 15
abundance: .
j_gene: TRBJ2-3
CDR3nt: TGTGCCAGCAGCCTGACTAGCGGGCTTGGAAATACGCAGTATTTT
CDR3aa: CASSLTSGLGNTQYF

v_gene: TRBV21-1
d_gene: .
len: 13
abundance: .
j_gene: TRBJ2-7
CDR3nt: TGTGCCACCGGGGGGGTCAACTCCTACGAGCAGTACTTC
CDR3aa: CATGGVNSYEQYF

v_gene: TRBV5-1
d_gene: .
len: 16
abundance: .
j_gene: TRBJ2-2
CDR3nt: TGCGCCAGCGGTAGGGCCGGGGGCGACGGTACCGGGGAGCTGTTTTTT
CDR3aa: CASGRAGGDGTGELFF

v_gene: TRBV15
d_gene: .
len: 13
abundance: .
j_gene: TRBJ1-1
CDR3nt: TGTGCCACCAGCAGAGGCTCAGCCACTGAAGCTTTCTTT
CDR3aa: CATSRGSATEAFF

v_gene: TRBV7-9
d_gene: .
len: 12
abundance: once
j_gene: TRBJ1-1
CDR3nt: TGTGCCAGCAGCTTACTGGGGACTGAAGCTTTCTTT
CDR3aa: CASSLLGTEAFF

v_gene: TRBV7-2
d_gene: .
len: 13
abundance: .
j_gene: TRBJ1-5
CDR3nt: TGTGCCAGCGGGATTAGGGGCGGTCAGCCCCAGCATTTT
CDR3aa: CASGIRGGQPQHF

v_gene: TRBV4-2
d_gene: .
len: 16
abundance: many
j_gene: TRBJ2-7
CDR3nt: TGTGCCAGCAGCCAAGACTTCGGTCTAAGCTCCTACGAGCAGTACTTC
CDR3aa: CASSQDFGLSSYEQYF

v_gene: TRBV6-5
d_gene: .
len: 15
abundance: .
j_gene: TRBJ1-2
CDR3nt: TGTGCCAGCAGTTACCCGACAGAAAGGGTGGGTGGCTACACCTTC
CDR3aa: CASSYPTERVGGYTF

v_gene: TRBV19
d_gene: TRBD1
len: 14
abundance: .
j_gene: TRBJ2-1
CDR3nt: TGTGCCAGTGAAGACAGGGGGGGATACAATGAGCAGTTCTTC
CDR3aa: CASEDRGGYNEQFF

v_gene: TRBV5-1
d_gene: .
len: 13
abundance: .
j_gene: TRBJ2-2
CDR3nt: TGCGCCAGCAGCGGAACAGGCTACGGGGAGCTGTTTTTT
CDR3aa: CASSGTGYGELFF

v_gene: TRBV28
d_gene: .
len: 17
abundance: .
j_gene: TRBJ2-1
CDR3nt: TGTGCCAGCAGTCCCCCTGGGCCCGGAGGGGCATCTAATGAGCAGTTCTTC
CDR3aa: CASSPPGPGGASNEQFF

v_gene: TRBV4-3
d_gene: TRBD2
len: 15
abundance: once
j_gene: TRBJ2-4
CDR3nt: TGCGCCAGCAGCCAAGGGGCTAGCGGAAAAAACATTCAGTACTTC
CDR3aa: CASSQGASGKNIQYF

v_gene: TRBV6-1
d_gene: TRBD1
len: 15
abundance: medium-sized
j_gene: TRBJ2-7
CDR3nt: TGTGCCAGCAGAACCAACAGGGGCCCCTCCTACGAGCAGTACTTC
CDR3aa: CASRTNRGPSYEQYF

v_gene: TRBV7-2
d_gene: .
len: 14
abundance: .
j_gene: TRBJ2-7
CDR3nt: TGTGCCAGCAGCCCCTCGGGCATACCAAGGGAGCAGTACTTC
CDR3aa: CASSPSGIPREQYF

v_gene: TRBV6-5
d_gene: .
len: 13
abundance: .
j_gene: TRBJ1-5
CDR3nt: TGTGCCAGCAGTGGTTCCAAGGGATTGCCCCAGCATTTT
CDR3aa: CASSGSKGLPQHF

v_gene: TRBV4-2
d_gene: .
len: 12
abundance: .
j_gene: TRBJ1-2
CDR3nt: TGTGCCGGATATCCGGATAACTATGGCTACACCTTC
CDR3aa: CAGYPDNYGYTF

v_gene: TRBV5-1
d_gene: TRBD2
len: 16
abundance: .
j_gene: TRBJ2-5
CDR3nt: TGCGCCAGCAGCTTGGTGGTCGGGGGGATTGAAGAGACCCAGTACTTC
CDR3aa: CASSLVVGGIEETQYF

v_gene: TRBV5-4
d_gene: TRBD2
len: 15
abundance: .
j_gene: TRBJ2-5
CDR3nt: TGTGCCAGCAGCTTATATAGCGGGGGGGCTGCGACCCAGTACTTC
CDR3aa: CASSLYSGGAATQYF

v_gene: TRBV5-4
d_gene: .
len: 15
abundance: .
j_gene: TRBJ2-1
CDR3nt: TGTGCCAGCAGCTTGGACAGAAACTTAAACAATGAGCAGTTCTTC
CDR3aa: CASSLDRNLNNEQFF

v_gene: TRBV4-2
d_gene: .
len: 17
abundance: .
j_gene: TRBJ1-4
CDR3nt: TGTGCCAGCAGCCAACGAACAAGACAGTGGAGAAATGAAAAACTGTTTTTT
CDR3aa: CASSQRTRQWRNEKLFF

v_gene: TRBV10-3
d_gene: .
len: 13
abundance: .
j_gene: TRBJ2-1
CDR3nt: TGTGCCATCAGTGATGTCGATCGCAATGAGCAGTTCTTC
CDR3aa: CAISDVDRNEQFF

v_gene: TRBV7-9
d_gene: .
len: 13
abundance: .
j_gene: TRBJ1-1
CDR3nt: TGTGCCAGCAGCCAACCGCAGGGGCCAGAAGCTTTCTTT
CDR3aa: CASSQPQGPEAFF

v_gene: TRBV5-5
d_gene: TRBD1
len: 13
abundance: few
j_gene: TRBJ1-1
CDR3nt: TGTGCCAGCAGCCGGGACAGGGGCACTGAAGCTTTCTTT
CDR3aa: CASSRDRGTEAFF

v_gene: TRBV6-1
d_gene: .
len: 13
abundance: .
j_gene: TRBJ1-1
CDR3nt: TGTGCCAGCAGTGCAGACAGGCTCGCTGAAGCTTTCTTT
CDR3aa: CASSADRLAEAFF

v_gene: TRBV13
d_gene: .
len: 16
abundance: .
j_gene: TRBJ1-3
CDR3nt: TGTGCCAGCAGCTTAATACAGCCACTCTCTGGAAACACCATATATTTT
CDR3aa: CASSLIQPLSGNTIYF

v_gene: TRBV28
d_gene: .
len: 18
abundance: .
j_gene: TRBJ2-7
CDR3nt: TGTGCCAGCAGCCCGGGCAGGGTGGGCAGGGTGGCGCATTACGAGCAGTACTTC
CDR3aa: CASSPGRVGRVAHYEQYF

v_gene: TRBV6-5
d_gene: .
len: 14
abundance: .
j_gene: TRBJ2-2
CDR3nt: TGTGCCAGCAGTTACAGGGGAGAGACCGGGGAGCTGTTTTTT
CDR3aa: CASSYRGETGELFF

v_gene: TRBV11-2
d_gene: .
len: 14
abundance: .
j_gene: TRBJ2-7
CDR3nt: TGTGCCAGCAGCCGGGACACCTTCTCCTACGAGCAGTACTTC
CDR3aa: CASSRDTFSYEQYF

v_gene: TRBV28
d_gene: TRBD1
len: 12
abundance: .
j_gene: TRBJ1-5
CDR3nt: TGTGCCAGCATAACAGGGGTCCAGCCCCAGCATTTT
CDR3aa: CASITGVQPQHF

v_gene: TRBV14
d_gene: .
len: 14
abundance: .
j_gene: TRBJ2-7
CDR3nt: TGTGCCAGCAGCCACAAATCCGGGACACCCCGGAGGTACTTC
CDR3aa: CASSHKSGTPRRYF

v_gene: TRBV13
d_gene: .
len: 15
abundance: .
j_gene: TRBJ1-5
CDR3nt: TGTGCCAGCAGCTTCAGGGGTGTTAGCAATCAGCCCCAGCATTTT
CDR3aa: CASSFRGVSNQPQHF

v_gene: TRBV27
d_gene: .
len: 15
abundance: .
j_gene: TRBJ2-1
CDR3nt: TGTGCCAGCGGAGTTAAAGGGGTTTTCGGTGGGGAGCAGTTCTTC
CDR3aa: CASGVKGVFGGEQFF

v_gene: TRBV6-6
d_gene: TRBD1
len: 13
abundance: .
j_gene: TRBJ2-7
CDR3nt: TGTGCCAGCAGCCGACAGGGGACCTACGAGCAGTACTTC
CDR3aa: CASSRQGTYEQYF

v_gene: TRBV12-5
d_gene: TRBD1
len: 14
abundance: .
j_gene: TRBJ2-3
CDR3nt: TGTGCTAGTGGTTTCGGGACAGGGGAGGTTACGCAGTATTTT
CDR3aa: CASGFGTGEVTQYF

v_gene: TRBV27
d_gene: .
len: 13
abundance: .
j_gene: TRBJ1-2
CDR3nt: TGTGCCAGCAGTTTCACGGGCGACTATGGCTACACCTTC
CDR3aa: CASSFTGDYGYTF

v_gene: TRBV7-2
d_gene: TRBD1
len: 15
abundance: .
j_gene: TRBJ2-1
CDR3nt: TGTGCCAGCAGCCCTCCGGGACAGCTGTACAATGAGCAGTTCTTC
CDR3aa: CASSPPGQLYNEQFF

v_gene: TRBV27
d_gene: .
len: 17
abundance: .
j_gene: TRBJ1-5
CDR3nt: TGTGCCAGCAGTTTGCGGGGGCAGAGATATAGCAATCAGCCCCAGCATTTT
CDR3aa: CASSLRGQRYSNQPQHF

v_gene: TRBV14
d_gene: .
len: 16
abundance: .
j_gene: TRBJ1-5
CDR3nt: TGTGCCAGCAGCCAAGAGGCCGGGAATAGCAATCAGCCCCAGCATTTT
CDR3aa: CASSQEAGNSNQPQHF

v_gene: TRBV28
d_gene: .
len: 18
abundance: .
j_gene: TRBJ2-3
CDR3nt: TGTGCCAGCAGTTTATCGGTGCACCGCAGGGTTGGAACAGATACGCAGTATTTT
CDR3aa: CASSLSVHRRVGTDTQYF

v_gene: TRBV4-3
d_gene: .
len: 15
abundance: .
j_gene: TRBJ1-2
CDR3nt: TGCGCCAGCAGCCAAATCGGGGAAGCCAACTATGGCTACACCTTC
CDR3aa: CASSQIGEANYGYTF

v_gene: TRBV18
d_gene: .
len: 14
abundance: .
j_gene: TRBJ1-1
CDR3nt: TGTGCCAGCTCACCACTGGCCGGGAACACTGAAGCTTTCTTT
CDR3aa: CASSPLAGNTEAFF

v_gene: TRBV6-5
d_gene: TRBD1
len: 16
abundance: .
j_gene: TRBJ1-5
CDR3nt: TGTGCCAGCAGTTACTCTGCGACAGGGGTTTGGCAGCCCCAGCATTTT
CDR3aa: CASSYSATGVWQPQHF

v_gene: TRBV7-9
d_gene: TRBD2
len: 16
abundance: .
j_gene: TRBJ2-5
CDR3nt: TGTGCCAGCAGCTTAAACGGACTAGCGGGAGGGGAGACCCAGTACTTC
CDR3aa: CASSLNGLAGGETQYF

v_gene: TRBV5-4
d_gene: TRBD1
len: 14
abundance: .
j_gene: TRBJ1-1
CDR3nt: TGTGCCAGCAGCTTGGGACAGGGGAGGACTGAAGCTTTCTTT
CDR3aa: CASSLGQGRTEAFF

v_gene: TRBV5-1
d_gene: TRBD2
len: 15
abundance: .
j_gene: TRBJ2-7
CDR3nt: TGCGCCAGCAGCCGCGGGACTAGCGGGAGTAACGAGCAGTACTTC
CDR3aa: CASSRGTSGSNEQYF

v_gene: TRBV19
d_gene: TRBD1
len: 14
abundance: .
j_gene: TRBJ1-5
CDR3nt: TGTGCCAGCCAGGACAGGTGGGGGGATCAGCCCCAGCATTTT
CDR3aa: CASQDRWGDQPQHF

v_gene: TRBV9
d_gene: TRBD1
len: 13
abundance: .
j_gene: TRBJ2-3
CDR3nt: TGTGCCAGCAGCGGGACAGGGATAGATACGCAGTATTTT
CDR3aa: CASSGTGIDTQYF